A selection of T cell receptor beta chains follows, all from one sample in a study of blood T cell repertoires in COVID-19. Using immunoSEQ multiplex PCR, the repertoire was profiled, and TCRdb retains in-frame clones only, with some absent. The table includes roughly 60,000 clones, about four fifths detected once. Sequencing input: peripheral blood. These receptors all come from a woman aged 80 or over with acute or convalescent COVID-19. Both conserved end residues are part of each CDR3. The order of the fields is clone size, V gene, D gene, J gene, CDR3 DNA, CDR3 protein. The D gene is left open where the match is weak. Clone size is stated in some rows and not others, as once, few, many or a class when expanded.

abundance: .; v_gene: TRBV29-1; d_gene: .; j_gene: TRBJ2-1; CDR3nt: TGCAGCCCCCTTATAACTGGTGAGCAGTTCTTC; CDR3aa: CSPLITGEQFF
abundance: .; v_gene: TRBV19; d_gene: TRBD1; j_gene: TRBJ1-5; CDR3nt: TGTGCCAGTAGGGGCAGGGGGCAAGTACAGCCCCAGCATTTT; CDR3aa: CASRGRGQVQPQHF
abundance: .; v_gene: TRBV7-3; d_gene: .; j_gene: TRBJ2-1; CDR3nt: TGTGCCAGCAGCCAAAGACAGGGTAGCGGCAATGAGCAGTTCTTC; CDR3aa: CASSQRQGSGNEQFF
abundance: .; v_gene: TRBV5-1; d_gene: .; j_gene: TRBJ2-4; CDR3nt: TGCGCCAGCAACCTCGAGGGAGAGGCCAAAAACATTCAGTACTTC; CDR3aa: CASNLEGEAKNIQYF
abundance: once; v_gene: TRBV7-9; d_gene: .; j_gene: TRBJ1-2; CDR3nt: TGTGCCAGCAGCTTAGAGCGACAGCTTAACTATGGCTACACCTTC; CDR3aa: CASSLERQLNYGYTF
abundance: .; v_gene: TRBV27; d_gene: TRBD2; j_gene: TRBJ2-3; CDR3nt: TGTGCCAGCAGTTTATATAGGAGTGGGGGACTAGGCCCATATTTT; CDR3aa: CASSLYRSGGLGPYF
abundance: .; v_gene: TRBV15; d_gene: .; j_gene: TRBJ2-5; CDR3nt: TGTGCCACCCCAGAGGTTTACCAAGAGACCCAGTACTTC; CDR3aa: CATPEVYQETQYF
abundance: .; v_gene: TRBV6-2/TRBV6-3; d_gene: .; j_gene: TRBJ1-5; CDR3nt: TGTGCCAGCAGTTACGCCCGACAGCTCAATCAGCCCCAGCATTTT; CDR3aa: CASSYARQLNQPQHF
abundance: .; v_gene: TRBV28; d_gene: .; j_gene: TRBJ2-7; CDR3nt: TGTGCCAGCAGTTTACTCGATCAGGACTACGAGCAGTACTTC; CDR3aa: CASSLLDQDYEQYF
abundance: .; v_gene: TRBV7-2; d_gene: .; j_gene: TRBJ2-7; CDR3nt: TGTGCCAGCAGCCTCCGGGCTAGCGTCTACGAGCAGTACTTC; CDR3aa: CASSLRASVYEQYF
abundance: .; v_gene: TRBV27; d_gene: .; j_gene: TRBJ2-2; CDR3nt: TGTGCCAGCAGTTTACAGGGGAACACCGGGGAGCTGTTTTTT; CDR3aa: CASSLQGNTGELFF
abundance: .; v_gene: TRBV2; d_gene: TRBD1; j_gene: TRBJ1-2; CDR3nt: TGTGCCAGCACAGGGGGCGCGATTAACTATGGCTACACCTTC; CDR3aa: CASTGGAINYGYTF
abundance: .; v_gene: TRBV29-1; d_gene: .; j_gene: TRBJ2-1; CDR3nt: TGCAGCGTTGAAGACCCAGGGGTCGACAATGAGCAGTTCTTC; CDR3aa: CSVEDPGVDNEQFF
abundance: .; v_gene: TRBV6-5; d_gene: .; j_gene: TRBJ2-1; CDR3nt: TGTGCCAGCAGTTACTCGCCGTTAGATATCGGTGAGCAGTTCTTC; CDR3aa: CASSYSPLDIGEQFF
abundance: .; v_gene: TRBV4-2; d_gene: .; j_gene: TRBJ1-6; CDR3nt: TGTGCCAGCAGCCAGTTGATCACAGACAATAATTCACCCCTCCACTTT; CDR3aa: CASSQLITDNNSPLHF
abundance: .; v_gene: TRBV12-3/TRBV12-4; d_gene: .; j_gene: TRBJ1-5; CDR3nt: TGTGCCAGCACCCCAGCCGGGAGTCAGCCCCAGCATTTT; CDR3aa: CASTPAGSQPQHF
abundance: .; v_gene: TRBV7-9; d_gene: .; j_gene: TRBJ2-4; CDR3nt: TGTGCCAGCAGCTTCCCGGGGGTAGACAAAAACATTCAGTACTTC; CDR3aa: CASSFPGVDKNIQYF
abundance: .; v_gene: TRBV7-3; d_gene: .; j_gene: TRBJ2-1; CDR3nt: TGTGCCAGCAGCTTTGGACTCGCCCCGGCGGGTGAGCAGTTCTTC; CDR3aa: CASSFGLAPAGEQFF
abundance: .; v_gene: TRBV9; d_gene: .; j_gene: TRBJ2-3; CDR3nt: TGTGCCAGCAGCGTAGTAGTAGAAGATACGCAGTATTTT; CDR3aa: CASSVVVEDTQYF
abundance: .; v_gene: TRBV24-1; d_gene: .; j_gene: TRBJ2-7; CDR3nt: TGTGCCACCAGATCTTACGAGCAGTACTTC; CDR3aa: CATRSYEQYF
abundance: few; v_gene: TRBV28; d_gene: .; j_gene: TRBJ1-3; CDR3nt: TGTGCCAGCACCCCGACCGCTAGCTCTGGAAACACCATATATTTT; CDR3aa: CASTPTASSGNTIYF
abundance: .; v_gene: TRBV6-4; d_gene: TRBD2; j_gene: TRBJ2-3; CDR3nt: TGTGCCAGCCTACCTATAGCGGGGGGCCCCACAGATACGCAGTATTTT; CDR3aa: CASLPIAGGPTDTQYF
abundance: .; v_gene: TRBV6-2/TRBV6-3; d_gene: .; j_gene: TRBJ1-4; CDR3nt: TGTGCCAGCAGTTACTCGGGTCGCGGGGCAGCCGAGAATGAAAAACTGTTTTTT; CDR3aa: CASSYSGRGAAENEKLFF
abundance: .; v_gene: TRBV3-1/TRBV3-2; d_gene: TRBD2; j_gene: TRBJ2-7; CDR3nt: TGTGCCAGCAGCCAAGCGGGAGCGGGAGGGTTCTACGAGCAGTACTTC; CDR3aa: CASSQAGAGGFYEQYF
abundance: .; v_gene: TRBV27; d_gene: .; j_gene: TRBJ2-7; CDR3nt: TGTGCCGCCTATCCCTCCTCCTACGAGCAGTACTTC; CDR3aa: CAAYPSSYEQYF
abundance: once; v_gene: TRBV30; d_gene: TRBD1; j_gene: TRBJ2-7; CDR3nt: TGTGCCTGGAGTGCGGGACAGGGTGTTCACGAGCAGTACTTC; CDR3aa: CAWSAGQGVHEQYF
abundance: .; v_gene: TRBV4-3; d_gene: .; j_gene: TRBJ1-2; CDR3nt: TGCGCCAGCAGCCAAGACGAAAGAAGCAACTATGGCTACACCTTC; CDR3aa: CASSQDERSNYGYTF
abundance: few; v_gene: TRBV7-3; d_gene: TRBD2; j_gene: TRBJ2-2; CDR3nt: TGTGCCAGCAGCTTAGGGGAGGGCAGGAACACCGGGGAGCTGTTTTTT; CDR3aa: CASSLGEGRNTGELFF
abundance: .; v_gene: TRBV9; d_gene: TRBD1; j_gene: TRBJ2-3; CDR3nt: TGTGCCAGCAGCGAGCCATCTACAGGGGGCTTAAGGGATACGCAGTATTTT; CDR3aa: CASSEPSTGGLRDTQYF
abundance: .; v_gene: TRBV5-1; d_gene: TRBD1; j_gene: TRBJ1-1; CDR3nt: TGCGCCAGCAGCATTACAGGGGACACTGAAGCTTTCTTT; CDR3aa: CASSITGDTEAFF
abundance: .; v_gene: TRBV18; d_gene: TRBD1; j_gene: TRBJ2-1; CDR3nt: TGTGCCAGCTCACCCGCGACAGGGGGCGCCTACAATGAGCAGTTCTTC; CDR3aa: CASSPATGGAYNEQFF
abundance: .; v_gene: TRBV4-3; d_gene: .; j_gene: TRBJ2-1; CDR3nt: TGCGCCAGCAGCCAAGGGGACGGGACTCTTTACAATGAGCAGTTCTTC; CDR3aa: CASSQGDGTLYNEQFF
abundance: .; v_gene: TRBV5-1; d_gene: TRBD2; j_gene: TRBJ2-7; CDR3nt: TGCGCCAGCAGCTTGGACCTACTAGCGGGCTCCTACGAGCAGTACTTC; CDR3aa: CASSLDLLAGSYEQYF
abundance: .; v_gene: TRBV2; d_gene: TRBD1; j_gene: TRBJ2-7; CDR3nt: TGTGCCAGCAGTACCGGGACAGGGGACTACGAGCAGTACTTC; CDR3aa: CASSTGTGDYEQYF
abundance: .; v_gene: TRBV4-1; d_gene: .; j_gene: TRBJ2-3; CDR3nt: TGCGCCAGCAGCCAAGATGGCGGGAGCACAGATACGCAGTATTTT; CDR3aa: CASSQDGGSTDTQYF
abundance: .; v_gene: TRBV27; d_gene: .; j_gene: TRBJ2-1; CDR3nt: TGTGCCAGCAGTCAAAACTACAATGAGCAGTTCTTC; CDR3aa: CASSQNYNEQFF
abundance: .; v_gene: TRBV11-2; d_gene: .; j_gene: TRBJ2-1; CDR3nt: TGTGCCAGCAGCTTAGCTGGTGGCAGACAATACAATGAGCAGTTCTTC; CDR3aa: CASSLAGGRQYNEQFF
abundance: few; v_gene: TRBV4-2; d_gene: TRBD1; j_gene: TRBJ2-7; CDR3nt: TGTGCCAGCAGCCAAGGTGCGGGACAGGGTTCCCACGAGCAGTACTTC; CDR3aa: CASSQGAGQGSHEQYF
abundance: .; v_gene: TRBV5-6; d_gene: .; j_gene: TRBJ2-3; CDR3nt: TGTGCCAGCAGCCCCGCCGGGGTTTTTGGCACAGATACGCAGTATTTT; CDR3aa: CASSPAGVFGTDTQYF
abundance: .; v_gene: TRBV18; d_gene: .; j_gene: TRBJ1-1; CDR3nt: TGTGCCAGCTCACTGGACAGCAGCCAAGTAGAAGCTTTCTTT; CDR3aa: CASSLDSSQVEAFF
abundance: once; v_gene: TRBV28; d_gene: .; j_gene: TRBJ2-5; CDR3nt: TGTGCCAGCACCTTCGGGGGGGGACAGGGCCTCGCGGAGACCCAGTACTTC; CDR3aa: CASTFGGGQGLAETQYF
abundance: .; v_gene: TRBV6-2/TRBV6-3; d_gene: .; j_gene: TRBJ1-4; CDR3nt: TGTGCCAGCAGTGGTAAGTCGGCAACTAATGAAAAACTGTTTTTT; CDR3aa: CASSGKSATNEKLFF
abundance: few; v_gene: TRBV19; d_gene: .; j_gene: TRBJ1-1; CDR3nt: TGTGCCAGTATACGACAGGAGAACACTGAAGCTTTCTTT; CDR3aa: CASIRQENTEAFF
abundance: once; v_gene: TRBV2; d_gene: TRBD1; j_gene: TRBJ1-5; CDR3nt: TGTGCCAGCAGGGGGGGACAGGGAAGTCAGCCCCAGCATTTT; CDR3aa: CASRGGQGSQPQHF
abundance: .; v_gene: TRBV7-3; d_gene: .; j_gene: TRBJ1-1; CDR3nt: TGTGCCAGCAGCCTAGACCCCTTTCGGGGTGAAGCTTTCTTT; CDR3aa: CASSLDPFRGEAFF
abundance: .; v_gene: TRBV6-2/TRBV6-3; d_gene: TRBD1; j_gene: TRBJ2-7; CDR3nt: TGTGCCAGCAGCCCTAGCACAGGGGGCAGCTCCTACGAGCAGTACTTC; CDR3aa: CASSPSTGGSSYEQYF
abundance: .; v_gene: TRBV27; d_gene: TRBD1; j_gene: TRBJ2-7; CDR3nt: TGTGCCAGCAGTAAAACAGGGGGGGAGCAGTACTTC; CDR3aa: CASSKTGGEQYF
abundance: .; v_gene: TRBV27; d_gene: .; j_gene: TRBJ1-5; CDR3nt: TGTGCCAGCAGTCCGGGACAAGCGACGGGCAATCAGCCCCAGCATTTT; CDR3aa: CASSPGQATGNQPQHF
abundance: .; v_gene: TRBV7-8; d_gene: TRBD1; j_gene: TRBJ2-4; CDR3nt: TGTGCCAGCAGCCGGACAGGGGGAGGCAAAAACATTCAGTACTTC; CDR3aa: CASSRTGGGKNIQYF
abundance: .; v_gene: TRBV27; d_gene: .; j_gene: TRBJ2-1; CDR3nt: TGTGCCAGCAGCATTTTTATGGACAGTGAGTTGTACAATGAGCAGTTCTTC; CDR3aa: CASSIFMDSELYNEQFF
abundance: once; v_gene: TRBV5-4; d_gene: .; j_gene: TRBJ2-1; CDR3nt: TGTGCCAGCAGCTTAAGTTTCGGAGGTTACAATGAGCAGTTCTTC; CDR3aa: CASSLSFGGYNEQFF
abundance: .; v_gene: TRBV19; d_gene: .; j_gene: TRBJ2-2; CDR3nt: TGTGCCAGTAGTATAGTGGGAGGTTCGAACACCGGGGAGCTGTTTTTT; CDR3aa: CASSIVGGSNTGELFF
abundance: few; v_gene: TRBV27; d_gene: .; j_gene: TRBJ1-5; CDR3nt: TGTGCCAGCAGTCCCCAGCGGGGACGGTACAATCAGCCCCAGCATTTT; CDR3aa: CASSPQRGRYNQPQHF
abundance: once; v_gene: TRBV19; d_gene: .; j_gene: TRBJ2-7; CDR3nt: TGTGCCAGTAGTATTCGGAACAGTTACGAGCAGTACTTC; CDR3aa: CASSIRNSYEQYF